These 13 T cell receptor beta chains originate from one sample sequenced in a study of identical twins. Each CDR3 protein is one row after TCRdb ran MiXCR on the 5' RACE reads. This sample has hundreds of thousands of distinct CDR3 sequences, with more than 6.5% found just once. This sample also appeared in a second study, on yellow fever vaccine responses in identical twins.

What was sequenced was PBMCs. The source of these receptors is a woman aged 18-29 years in good health.

The chain uses TRBV18 and TRBJ2-6; D is ambiguous. The CDR3 spans 17 residues. Germline CDR1 is KGHSH and CDR2 is LQKENI. The germline V and J ends were trimmed by 2 bases and 3 bases, with 14 bases remaining between them. In nucleotides, the CDR3 is TGTGCCAGCTCACCATCAATGGTGGGCCTTGGGGCCAACGTCCTGACTTTC. It translates to CASSPSMVGLGANVLTF.

The chain links TRBV30 to TRBJ1-1, with D perhaps matching TRBD1 (5 bases). The CDR3 has 13 amino acids. Trimming stripped 3 bases from V and 5 bases from J, with 13 bases between. The germline V gene has CDR1 GTSNPN and CDR2 SVGIG (reference sequence). The DNA of the CDR3 is TGTGCCTGGAGGGACATGCTGGGGACTGAAGCTTTCTTT. Protein sequence: CAWRDMLGTEAFF.

The rearrangement uses TRBV20-1 and TRBJ1-5; TRBD1 agrees at 7 bases. With V trimmed by 5 bases and J by 2 bases, 3 bases remained unmatched. The CDR3 runs to 13 residues. The V gene's germline CDR1 is DFQATT and CDR2 SNEGSKA (reference sequence). The DNA for the CDR3 is TGCAGTGCTTCCGGACAGGGCAATCAGCCCCAGCATTTT. Encoded protein: CSASGQGNQPQHF.

The rearrangement links TRBV29-1 to TRBJ2-3; 10 bases agree with TRBD2. CDR3 size: 13 residues. In germline, CDR1 is SQVTM, CDR2 ANQGSEA. J lost 8 bases, V lost 3 bases, and 5 bases had no gene match. As DNA, the CDR3 is TGCAGCGTTGATAGCGGGGGGTCGGGTACGCAGTATTTT. Protein: CSVDSGGSGTQYF.

The CDR3 spells CASSPAGLANTGELFF. Written as DNA, the CDR3 is TGTGCCAGCAGTCCCGCAGGTTTGGCGAACACCGGGGAGCTGTTTTTT. The gene calls are TRBV28 and TRBJ2-2; D not certain. Per the germline V gene, CDR1 is MDHEN and CDR2 is SYDVKM. The CDR3 has 16 amino acids. The V end lost 5 bases, the J end lost 0 bases, and 13 bases lay between the germline ends.

A few counts support this clonotype. The chain uses TRBV4-2 and TRBJ2-7; the match to TRBD2 covers 8 bases. The germline V gene encodes CDR1 LGHNA and CDR2 YNFKEQ. The CDR3 is 16 residues long. The ends lost 4 bases at V and 1 base at J; junction bases unmatched: 9. CDR3 nucleotides: TGTGCCAGCAGCCGCACCCCAGCGGGGGAGTCCTACGAGCAGTACTTC. It is translated as CASSRTPAGESYEQYF.

This clonotype has only a few counts. The chain uses TRBV20-1 and TRBJ2-3, with 7 bases that match TRBD1. V lost 2 bases to trimming and J lost 2 bases; unmatched junction nucleotides: 10. The CDR3 consists of 16 residues. Germline loops: CDR1 DFQATT, CDR2 SNEGSKA (reference sequence). The CDR3 bases are TGCAGTGCTAGAACACGGGACAGCTTCTTCACAGATACGCAGTATTTT. Amino acid sequence: CSARTRDSFFTDTQYF.

The rearrangement links TRBV5-1 to TRBJ2-7; 14 bases fit TRBD2. CDR1 and CDR2 (germline): SGHRS, YFSETQ. The CDR3 consists of 15 residues. With 4 bases clipped from V and 5 bases from J, the junction kept 5 bases outside the gene matches. In nucleotides, the CDR3 is TGCGCCAGCAGCCCAGAGGGACTAGCGGGAGACGAGCAGTACTTC. Translated: CASSPEGLAGDEQYF.

The sample holds one count of this clonotype. The CDR3 loop is CASSKTADSSSYNEQFF. In nucleotides, the CDR3 is TGTGCCAGCAGTAAAACAGCGGACTCCTCCTCCTACAATGAGCAGTTCTTC. The chain joins TRBV11-3 to TRBJ2-1, with D maybe TRBD2 (5 bases). This CDR3 is built from 17 residues. Germline-derived CDR1 and CDR2 are SGHNT and YENEEA. The V end was cut by 6 bases, the J end by 0 bases, with 18 bases between.

The CDR3 spells CASSQQEYEQYF. The CDR3 DNA reads TGTGCCAGCAGTCAACAGGAATACGAGCAGTACTTC. This chain uses TRBV2 with TRBJ2-7, with D tentatively TRBD1 (5 bases). Germline CDR1 is SNHLY and CDR2 is FYNNEI. The germline V and J ends were trimmed by 5 bases and 4 bases, with 9 bases remaining between them. The CDR3 contains 12 residues.

This clonotype was seen only a few times. The rearrangement uses TRBV25-1 and TRBJ2-1; 9 positions agree with TRBD2. The CDR3 is 20 residues long. The V gene end was trimmed by 2 bases and the J gene end by 8 bases; junction bases not matched to a gene: 22. The germline V gene encodes CDR1 MGHDK and CDR2 SYGVNS. CDR3 DNA sequence: TGTGCCAGCAGTGAAGGCGGTGGCGGGAGGGCCAGAAGGGTAGCGCATGAGCAGTTCTTC. Translation gives CASSEGGGGRARRVAHEQFF. The full variable domain, with the rest looked up from reference TRBV25-1 and TRBJ2-1, is EADIYQTPRYLVIGTGKKITLECSQTMGHDKMYWYQQDPGMELHLIHYSYGVNSTEKGDLSSESTVSRIRTEHFPLTLESARPSHTSQYLCASSEGGGGRARRVAHEQFFGPGTRLTVL.

The J gene is TRBJ2-7, the V gene TRBV2; D unclear. The germline gives CDR1 SNHLY, CDR2 FYNNEI. The CDR3 is made up of 11 amino acids. V shed 6 bases and J shed 8 bases, with 11 bases lying between them. CDR3 region: CASSVLEKQYF. CDR3 bases: TGTGCCAGCAGCGTCTTGGAAAAGCAGTACTTC.

This clonotype was seen more than once but under ten times. The chain uses TRBV10-3 and TRBJ2-7; D is possibly TRBD1 or TRBD2 (5 bases each). This CDR3 has 15 amino acids. V was clipped by 10 bases and J by 5 bases, with 24 bases between them. Germline V gives CDR1 ENHRY, CDR2 SYGVKD. CDR3 protein: CATRPGTTSLDEQYF. The CDR3 nucleotides are TGTGCCACCCGGCCCGGGACCACCAGCCTGGACGAGCAGTACTTC.